This T cell receptor (beta chain) was captured by sequencing in a study of T-cell reconstitution after alpha-beta-depleted transplantation in children. Points from the study as a whole: After transplant, high TCRbeta diversity at day 60 in some patients arose from surviving recipient T cells and thymic progenitors. By about two months after transplant, alpha-beta T cells reportedly arose from several hundred graft clones that had expanded. At the one-year point after transplant, T-cell counts and TCRbeta diversity were found to come mostly from T cells that had been newly produced.

It was with unique molecular identifiers that the TCRbeta library was prepared. TCRdb redid the calling of the PCR reads with MiXCR, one entry per CDR3 protein. The table has 200,000 to 250,000 distinct CDR3 sequences, under 13% seen once. A remark on this clonotype: Its antigen remains unknown.

This CDR3 is built from 17 residues. Germline-derived CDR1 and CDR2 are SGHRS and YFSETQ. Trimming pared 0 bases from V and 0 bases from J, leaving 13 bases between. The chain combines TRBV5-1 with TRBJ1-3; the D is unclear. The input for sequencing was PBMCs, taken before TCRalphabeta/CD19-depleted stem cell transplant. This receptor was identified in a child in the first two years of life with acute myeloid leukemia, due to receive a stem cell transplant. The CDR3: CASSLEGYGSSGNTIYF. The DNA of the CDR3 is TGCGCCAGCAGCTTGGAAGGGTACGGGAGCTCTGGAAACACCATATATTTT.